These 31 T cell receptor beta chains originate from one sample sequenced in a study of immune evolution from preneoplasia to lung adenocarcinoma. The method was immunoSEQ multiplex PCR; TCRdb's version includes in-frame clones alone and lacks a portion of them. The table has 1,500 to 2,000 clones, about 18% seen once. Sequences were obtained from FFPE invasive lung adenocarcinoma tissue. These receptors all come from a person between 50 and 69 years old with lung adenocarcinoma.

The CDR3 spells CASIGDTDTQYF. CDR3 in DNA: TGTGCCAGCATTGGGGACACAGATACGCAGTATTTT. The chain employs TRBV28 and TRBJ2-3; D remains unclear. The ends were cut back, 7 bases at V and 2 bases at J, with 7 bases in the middle. The CDR3 is 12 residues long. CDR1 and CDR2 from the germline V gene are MDHEN and SYDVKM.

This clone has just a few counts. The genes are TRBV7-3 and TRBJ1-1; D call uncertain. The CDR3 contains 13 residues. Germline values: CDR1 SGHTA, CDR2 FQGTGA. V was cut by 5 bases and J by 0 bases, with 7 bases left in between. The CDR3 DNA reads TGTGCCAGCAGCGCCACAGTGAACACTGAAGCTTTCTTT. Its protein is CASSATVNTEAFF.

This clone was seen more than once but under ten times. The gene calls are TRBV7-3 and TRBJ2-5; D is perhaps TRBD1 or TRBD2 (5 bases each). V was shortened by 5 bases and J by 4 bases, with 20 bases between the two germline ends. CDR3 length equals 16 residues. The germline V gene encodes CDR1 SGHTA and CDR2 FQGTGA. The CDR3 is CASSPSPQRGTETQYF. DNA for the CDR3: TGTGCCAGCAGCCCCTCACCCCAACGAGGGACAGAGACCCAGTACTTC.

V is TRBV11-1 and J is TRBJ2-3, with 9 bases fitting TRBD1. The V segment lost 3 bases and the J segment 4 bases; nucleotides outside the gene matches: 5. The CDR3 consists of 15 residues. Germline-derived CDR1 and CDR2 are SGHAT and FQDESV (reference sequence). CDR3 coding DNA: TGTGCCAGCAGCTTGACGGGACAGGGTGCAGATACGCAGTATTTT. This translates into CASSLTGQGADTQYF.

This clone was observed once. The chain recombines TRBV9 with TRBJ2-5; D perhaps matches TRBD2 (5 bases). Trimming took off 3 bases at V and 5 bases at J, with 17 bases between the two ends. CDR1 and CDR2 (germline): SGDLS, YYNGEE. The CDR3 contains 15 residues. CDR3: CASSAINGVGETQYF. CDR3 in DNA: TGTGCCAGCAGCGCTATCAACGGGGTCGGGGAGACCCAGTACTTC. The whole variable domain, remainder taken from reference TRBV9 and TRBJ2-5, is DSGVTQTPKHLITATGQRVTLRCSPRSGDLSVYWYQQSLDQGLQFLIQYYNGEERAKGNILERFSAQQFPDLHSELNLSSLELGDSALYFCASSAINGVGETQYFGPGTRLLVL.

This clone was seen only a few times. The chain is built from TRBV29-1 and TRBJ2-3; 8 positions match TRBD1. The V gene end was trimmed by 6 bases and the J gene end by 3 bases; junction bases not matched to a gene: 5. The CDR3 is made up of 13 amino acids. Per the germline V gene, CDR1 is SQVTM and CDR2 is ANQGSEA. The DNA for the CDR3 is TGCAGCGTGGGGGACAGGCTGACAGATACGCAGTATTTT. This codes for CSVGDRLTDTQYF.

This clone was recorded a few times. V and J are TRBV28 and TRBJ2-3; D is unresolved. CDR1 and CDR2 (germline): MDHEN, SYDVKM. The ends were cut back, 3 bases at V and 2 bases at J, with 12 bases in the middle. This CDR3 is 15 amino acids long. CDR3 sequence (DNA): TGTGCCAGCAGTTTGCCGTCGGCCCTCACAGATACGCAGTATTTT. Translating gives CASSLPSALTDTQYF.

V and J are TRBV6-6 and TRBJ1-5; unclear D gene. The CDR3 has 16 amino acids. The germline V gene has CDR1 MNHNY and CDR2 SVGAGI (reference sequence). Trimming stripped 2 bases from V and 0 bases from J, with 11 bases between. The CDR3 region is CASSYTFSDSNQPQHF. CDR3 nucleotides: TGTGCCAGCAGTTACACATTTTCTGATAGCAATCAGCCCCAGCATTTT.

This clone was seen more than once but under ten times. The V gene is TRBV27, the J gene TRBJ2-7; TRBD2 agrees at 11 bases. The germline gives CDR1 MNHEY, CDR2 SMNVEV (reference sequence). J lost 4 bases, V lost 7 bases, and 6 bases had no gene match. The CDR3 runs to 14 residues. In DNA form, the CDR3 reads TGTGCCAGCATGATGACTAGCGGGAATTACGAGCAGTACTTC. As protein: CASMMTSGNYEQYF.

This clone was seen a handful of times. The chain employs TRBV29-1 and TRBJ1-5; 7 bases line up with TRBD1. Looked up from germline, CDR1 is SQVTM and CDR2 is ANQGSEA. With V trimmed by 4 bases and J by 6 bases, 9 bases remained unmatched. This CDR3 is built from 14 residues. The CDR3 is CSVGETGSFQPQHF. DNA of the CDR3: TGCAGCGTTGGGGAGACAGGGTCTTTTCAGCCCCAGCATTTT.

There are a few counts of this clone. The chain combines TRBV7-6 with TRBJ1-5; D is uncertain. CDR1 and CDR2 from the germline V gene are SGHVS and FNYEAQ. The CDR3 totals 13 residues. Trimming stripped 5 bases from V and 5 bases from J, with 10 bases between. CDR3 loop: CASSRTEDQPQHF. The CDR3 bases are TGTGCCAGCAGCCGCACAGAAGATCAGCCCCAGCATTTT.

The sample holds a few counts of this clone. The CDR3 sequence is CASSYSTSASSYEQYF. The CDR3 DNA sequence: TGTGCCAGCAGTTACTCGACCTCGGCTAGCTCCTACGAGCAGTACTTC. V and J are TRBV6-5 and TRBJ2-7; D uncertain. V was shortened by 0 bases and J by 0 bases, with 12 bases between the two germline ends. The length of the CDR3 is 16 residues. Germline-derived CDR1 and CDR2 are MNHEY and SVGAGI.

The J gene is TRBJ2-7, the V gene TRBV7-2; 7 positions match TRBD1. Germline V CDR1 and CDR2: SGHTA, FQGNSA. Unmatched junction bases numbered 7, after V lost 5 bases and J lost 3 bases. The CDR3 extends over 14 amino acids. The CDR3 sequence: CASSHRTGGYEQYF. The DNA of the CDR3 is TGTGCCAGCAGCCACAGGACAGGTGGCTACGAGCAGTACTTC.

The chain has TRBV6-1 and TRBJ2-1; D is ambiguous. V was pared by 7 bases and J by 5 bases, with 3 bases between. CDR3 length equals 10 residues. Germline V lookup: CDR1 MNHNS, CDR2 SASEGT. The CDR3 nucleotides read TGTGCCAGCAAAGACAATGAGCAGTTCTTC. It encodes CASKDNEQFF.

The V and J genes are TRBV29-1 and TRBJ2-7; D remains ambiguous. Trimming stripped 4 bases from V and 3 bases from J, with 7 bases between. This CDR3 spans 11 amino acids. Germline-derived CDR1 and CDR2 are SQVTM and ANQGSEA. The DNA of the CDR3 is TGCAGCGTTGGGTCGGACTACGAGCAGTACTTC. Its protein product is CSVGSDYEQYF.

The chain uses TRBV7-9 and TRBJ2-6; 7 positions agree with TRBD1. This CDR3 contains 15 residues. Germline V gives CDR1 SEHNR, CDR2 FQNEAQ (reference sequence). V was clipped by 6 bases and J by 0 bases; unmatched bases: 2. DNA of the CDR3: TGTGCCAGCAGGACAGGGACCTCTGGGGCCAACGTCCTGACTTTC. Translated, it gives CASRTGTSGANVLTF.

There are a few counts of this clone. The rearrangement joins TRBV11-2 to TRBJ2-5; TRBD1 matches at 10 bases. Germline CDR1 reads SGHAT; CDR2 reads FQNNGV. CDR3 length equals 18 residues. V was pared by 5 bases and J by 5 bases, with 17 bases of the junction left unmatched. CDR3 bases: TGTGCCAGCAGCCTACACCCAATAAGACAGGGGGCAGGGGAGACCCAGTACTTC. Its translation is CASSLHPIRQGAGETQYF.

This clone was picked up a small number of times. The V call is TRBV19, the J call TRBJ2-2; 9 bases are shared with TRBD2. This CDR3 comprises 15 residues. From germline, CDR1 is LNHDA and CDR2 SQIVND (reference sequence). V gave up 5 bases and J gave up 2 bases; unmatched junction bases: 3. The CDR3 nucleotides are TGTGCCAGTAGTGGACTAGCGAGTAACACCGGGGAGCTGTTTTTT. This gives the protein CASSGLASNTGELFF.

V usage is TRBV29-1 and J usage is TRBJ2-5, with 9 bases aligning to TRBD1. CDR1 is SQVTM, CDR2 ANQGSEA, per germline. This CDR3 is 16 amino acids long. The junction had 10 bases not matched to a gene; V was cut back by 0 bases and J by 5 bases. The CDR3 loop is CSVEDSDRGRRETQYF. The CDR3 nucleotides read TGCAGCGTTGAAGATTCCGACAGGGGGAGGAGGGAGACCCAGTACTTC.

This clone was counted only a few times. The chain employs TRBV10-3 and TRBJ2-1; tentatively, D is TRBD1 or TRBD2 (5 bases each). CDR1 and CDR2 from the germline V gene are ENHRY and SYGVKD. V was trimmed by 10 bases and J by 5 bases, leaving 9 bases between them. This CDR3 comprises 11 residues. CDR3 residues: CATQEDNEQFF. DNA for the CDR3: TGTGCCACACAGGAGGACAATGAGCAGTTCTTC.

The chain links TRBV11-2 to TRBJ2-3, with D possibly matching TRBD1 (7 bases). Germline CDR1 reads SGHAT; CDR2 reads FQNNGV. Trimming left V 5 bases short and J 2 bases short, with 17 bases between. CDR3 length: 16 residues. The CDR3 spells CASSRRQGGTTDTQYF. The DNA of the CDR3 is TGTGCCAGCAGCCGACGACAGGGCGGGACCACAGATACGCAGTATTTT. The variable domain in full, completed from reference TRBV11-2 and TRBJ2-3, reads EAGVAQSPRYKIIEKRQSVAFWCNPISGHATLYWYQQILGQGPKLLIQFQNNGVVDDSQLPKDRFSAERLKGVDSTLKIQPAKLEDSAVYLCASSRRQGGTTDTQYFGPGTRLTVL.

The chain carries TRBV7-9 and TRBJ2-3, with 11 nucleotides matching TRBD2. CDR1 SEHNR and CDR2 FQNEAQ come from the germline V gene (reference sequence). Trimming removed 1 base from V and 2 bases from J; junction bases left unmatched: 5. This CDR3 has 17 residues. The CDR3 DNA reads TGTGCCAGCAGCTTAGGGGGGACTAGCGGCCACACAGATACGCAGTATTTT. Translated, it gives CASSLGGTSGHTDTQYF.

V and J are TRBV10-2 and TRBJ1-5; D is undetermined. The CDR3 runs 14 residues. CDR1 and CDR2 (germline): WSHSY, SAAADI. Trimming removed 2 bases from V and 4 bases from J, with 9 bases in between. The CDR3 region is CASSEVNLNQPQHF. In DNA form, the CDR3 reads TGCGCCAGCAGTGAGGTCAACCTGAATCAGCCCCAGCATTTT.

V is TRBV4-1 and J is TRBJ2-1; D not resolved. Germline-derived CDR1 and CDR2 are MGHRA and YSYEKL. Trimming left V 4 bases short and J 8 bases short, with 6 bases between. The CDR3 sequence is 11 residues long. CDR3 protein: CASSPGYEQFF. DNA for the CDR3: TGCGCCAGCAGCCCCGGGTATGAGCAGTTCTTC.

This clone has a handful of counts. The chain recombines TRBV19 with TRBJ2-1; unclear D gene. The CDR3 spans 13 residues. The germline V gene encodes CDR1 LNHDA and CDR2 SQIVND (reference sequence). Trimming took off 3 bases at V and 5 bases at J, with 8 bases between the two ends. The DNA for the CDR3 is TGTGCCAGTAGTATTTTCCCCAACAATGAGCAGTTCTTC. Its protein product is CASSIFPNNEQFF. The variable domain in full, with the rest retrieved from reference TRBV19 and TRBJ2-1, is DGGITQSPKYLFRKEGQNVTLSCEQNLNHDAMYWYRQDPGQGLRLIYYSQIVNDFQKGDIAEGYSVSREKKESFPLTVTSAQKNPTAFYLCASSIFPNNEQFFGPGTRLTVL.

This chain links TRBV21-1 with TRBJ1-1. TRBV21-1 is flagged as a pseudogene. The CDR3 is 12 residues long. Here the CDR3 DNA reads TGTGCCAGCAGCAAAGACGTTGGTGAAGCTTTCTTT. Amino acids: CASSKDVGEAFF.

The J gene is TRBJ2-1, the V gene TRBV9; D is ambiguous. The CDR3 has 14 amino acids. Deletions cut 3 bases from V and 10 bases from J, with 17 bases between. The germline gives CDR1 SGDLS, CDR2 YYNGEE. CDR3 residues: CASSGRPSPAEQFF. CDR3 sequence (DNA): TGTGCCAGCAGCGGCCGCCCCTCTCCGGCGGAGCAGTTCTTC.

This clone has more than one count but fewer than ten. This chain joins TRBV28 and TRBJ1-5, with 7 bases fitting TRBD1. Losses at the gene ends were 4 bases for V and 7 bases for J; bases not matched to a gene: 7. This CDR3 region has 14 residues. Germline-derived CDR1 and CDR2 are MDHEN and SYDVKM. The CDR3 DNA reads TGTGCCAGCAGTTCCCGACAGGGAGGCCAGCCCCAGCATTTT. Translated: CASSSRQGGQPQHF.

This clone appeared once. The CDR3 DNA sequence: TGCAGTGCTAAGCCCCAGGAGACCCAGTACTTC. Its translation is CSAKPQETQYF. The J gene is TRBJ2-5, the V gene TRBV20-1; no firm D call. This CDR3 comprises 11 residues. Between the trimmed V and J ends, which lost 4 bases and 5 bases, there was a span of 8 bases. The germline V gene encodes CDR1 DFQATT and CDR2 SNEGSKA (reference sequence).

The chain joins TRBV5-1 to TRBJ2-5, with a possible D match to TRBD1 (5 bases). Germline CDR1 and CDR2: SGHRS and YFSETQ. The length of the CDR3 is 16 residues. Trimming removed 0 bases from V and 2 bases from J, with 14 bases in between. CDR3 sequence reads: CASSLEGAHRQETQYF. The CDR3 nucleotides read TGCGCCAGCAGCTTGGAAGGGGCCCATCGACAAGAGACCCAGTACTTC.

The CDR3 loop reads CASSRKTGGKETQYF. As DNA, the CDR3 is TGTGCCAGCAGTCGAAAGACAGGGGGCAAGGAGACCCAGTACTTC. This rearrangement joins TRBV9 to TRBJ2-5; the match to TRBD1 covers 10 bases. The CDR3 length is 15 residues. V lost 5 bases to trimming and J lost 5 bases; unmatched junction nucleotides: 9. Germline-derived CDR1 and CDR2 are SGDLS and YYNGEE.